At least ten counts were recorded for the clone carrying this T cell receptor (beta chain). Its cognate antigen is unknown. The sample's time point: sample taken at primary tumor resection. The data are from a study of spatial heterogeneity in lung cancer. Study information: Bulk RNA-seq from matched material yielded a T cell module score that correlated strongly with TCR transcript counts in tumor regions.

TCRdb reprocessed the 5' RACE reads via MiXCR and lists one record per CDR3 protein. The table records 15,000 to 20,000 distinct CDR3 sequences, 6.5% of them present only once. General observations from the study: For expanded intratumoral alpha and beta TCRs, counts tracked tumor mutation counts.

The V and J ends lost 6 bases and 0 bases respectively, with 20 bases between them. The CDR3 covers 17 residues. CDR1 SNHLY and CDR2 FYNNEI come from the germline V gene. The chain couples TRBV2 to TRBJ2-5; perhaps TRBD1 as D (6 bases). This receptor was identified in a female donor with early-stage non-small cell lung cancer. The sequences come from lung tumor tissue, collected at surgery. CDR3: CASSGTLDHLYQETQYF. For the CDR3, the DNA is TGTGCCAGCAGCGGGACACTGGATCACCTGTACCAAGAGACCCAGTACTTC.